This TCR beta chain came from a study of blood T cells in healthy people across ages. Whole-study results and caveats: Older age coincided with a roughly linear decline in TCR beta diversity per million T cells.

A second PCR of roughly 7 to 11 cycles used a sample-barcoded 5' primer and a J-beta primer mix. Each single sample gave us at least 2.5 million CDR3-containing paired-end reads. One entry per CDR3 protein, called by TCRdb with MiXCR from the 5' RACE reads. The table lists around 2 million distinct CDR3 sequences, around 42% of them singletons. In regard to this clonotype: No antigen is known for it.

The germline V gene has CDR1 LGHDT and CDR2 YNNKEL (reference sequence). The CDR3 sequence is 15 residues long. The V and J ends lost 4 bases and 2 bases respectively, with 15 bases between them. This TCR derives from a human donor in good health. The chain is built from TRBV3-1 and TRBJ2-7, with D perhaps being TRBD1 or TRBD2 (6 bases each). Sequenced input: blood. This chain's CDR3 is CASSPRGPFPYEQYF. The CDR3 DNA follows: TGTGCCAGCAGCCCTCGGGGGCCTTTCCCCTACGAGCAGTACTTC.